The clone carrying this T cell receptor (beta chain) was detected many times. Its specificity is unknown. The germline gives CDR1 SEHNR, CDR2 FQNEAQ (reference sequence). The junction had 9 bases not matched to a gene; V was cut back by 6 bases and J by 8 bases. The CDR3 runs to 16 residues. TCR beta cDNA was reverse-transcribed from 400 to 500 ng of total RNA. The reaction used a constant-region primer and ProtoScript II reverse transcriptase. TCR beta libraries came from three nested multiplex PCR rounds using slightly modified ARM-PCR. Rounds one and two of PCR, each of 10 cycles, were primed with TRBV1-TRBV30 forward primers and a C-beta reverse primer. TCRdb re-derived calls from the multiplex PCR reads in MiXCR, one entry per CDR3 protein. The sample lists tens of thousands of distinct CDR3 sequences; over 75% were seen once. The tissue used was unsorted bulk material of about 19-34 mg. RNA and DNA were co-extracted from it with the AllPrep DNA/RNA mini kit. Each tumor sample had over 75% viable tumor cells.

This record belongs to a study of tumor-infiltrating lymphocytes in primary liver carcinoma. Whole-study results and caveats: The 250 largest clones made up significantly more of tumor than blood repertoires (p = 0.039). It was tumor-adjacent and tumor-blood pairs that overlapped less than tumor region pairs did.

The TCR comes from a man in his forties with primary liver carcinoma and hepatitis B virus infection. The genes are TRBV7-9 and TRBJ2-1; 14 bases map to TRBD2. The material sequenced was liver tumor tissue from sampling region 5. The subset is: tumor region T5, tumor centre. The chain's CDR3 is CASRNRGTSGSDEQFF. CDR3 bases: TGTGCCAGCAGGAACCGTGGGACTAGCGGGAGCGATGAGCAGTTCTTC.